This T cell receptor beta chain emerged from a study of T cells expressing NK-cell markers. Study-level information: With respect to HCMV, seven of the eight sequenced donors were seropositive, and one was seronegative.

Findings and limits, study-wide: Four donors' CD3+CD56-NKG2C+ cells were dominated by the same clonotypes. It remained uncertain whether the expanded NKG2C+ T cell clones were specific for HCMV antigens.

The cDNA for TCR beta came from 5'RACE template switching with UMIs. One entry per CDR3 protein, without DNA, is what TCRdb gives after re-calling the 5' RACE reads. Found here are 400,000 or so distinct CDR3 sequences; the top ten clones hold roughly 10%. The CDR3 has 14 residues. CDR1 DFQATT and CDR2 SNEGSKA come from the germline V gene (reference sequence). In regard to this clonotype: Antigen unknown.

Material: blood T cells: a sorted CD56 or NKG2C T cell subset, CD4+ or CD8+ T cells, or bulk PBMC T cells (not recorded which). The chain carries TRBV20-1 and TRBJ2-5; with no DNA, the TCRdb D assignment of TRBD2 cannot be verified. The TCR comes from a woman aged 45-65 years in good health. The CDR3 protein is CSARVVSGRETQYF.